This T cell receptor beta chain was recovered during a study of blood T cell repertoires in COVID-19. The CDR3 has 14 amino acids. Trimming at V came to 6 bases and at J to 5 bases, leaving 6 bases not matched to a gene. Germline V gene sequence: CDR1 SNHLY, CDR2 FYNNEI. Sequencing was performed with immunoSEQ multiplex PCR; in TCRdb, only in-frame clones are kept and a portion is missing. This table has 200,000 to 250,000 clones, approximately 87% appearing once. The genes are TRBV2 and TRBJ2-2, with TRBD1 matching 7 bases. This clonotype was sampled from a woman between 65 and 79 years old with active or convalescent COVID-19. Sequenced: peripheral blood. CDR3 nucleotide sequence: TGTGCCAGCAGGGACAGGTGGGATACCGGGGAGCTGTTTTTT. Protein: CASRDRWDTGELFF.